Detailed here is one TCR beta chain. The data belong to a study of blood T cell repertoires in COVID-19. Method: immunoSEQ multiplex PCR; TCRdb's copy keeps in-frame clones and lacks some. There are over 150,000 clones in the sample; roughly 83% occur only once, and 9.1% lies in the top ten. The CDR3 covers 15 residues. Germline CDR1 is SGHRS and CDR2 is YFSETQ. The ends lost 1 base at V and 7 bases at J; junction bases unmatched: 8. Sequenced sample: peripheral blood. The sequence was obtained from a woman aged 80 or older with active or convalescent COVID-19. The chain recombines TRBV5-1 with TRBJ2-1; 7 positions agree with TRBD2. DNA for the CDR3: TGCGCCAGCAGCTTGAGCGGACTAGAGGCTAATGAGCAGTTCTTC. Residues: CASSLSGLEANEQFF.